Listed here is a single T cell receptor (beta chain). The antigen is unknown. Deletions cut 5 bases from V and 1 base from J, with 16 bases between. The CDR3 runs 16 residues. The germline V gene has CDR1 MDHEN and CDR2 SYDVKM. Sequencing targeted expressed TCRB transcripts, as all isolated RNA had been reverse transcribed. Produced via immunoSEQ multiplex PCR; TCRdb's table is partial and in-frame only. The repertoire includes more than 120,000 clones, about 12% of them detected once, and less than 1.5% sits in the top ten. The sample originates from a study of beta chain features in type 1 diabetes. Study findings and constraints: Moderately but significantly shorter TCRB CDR3s were found in Type 1 diabetes patients in all four CD4+ subsets.

Sequencing was performed on central memory CD4+ T cells from blood. This TCR derives from a man younger than 35 with type 1 diabetes. The chain couples TRBV28 to TRBJ2-3, with D unresolved. CDR3 sequence reads: CASSLRTSLGTDTQYF. CDR3 nucleotide sequence: TGTGCCAGCAGTCTCCGGACCAGTCTGGGCACAGATACGCAGTATTTT.